This TCR beta chain is from a study of PD-L1 blockade in urothelial cancer. Background on the study: Patients arrived having already received 0 to 3 prior chemotherapy regimens.

Study-level points and caveats: By 3 weeks, tumor-associated blood clones had expanded more in durable-benefit patients.

The V and J ends lost 4 bases and 1 base respectively, with 10 bases between them. The CDR3 covers 14 residues. Germline CDR1 reads SGHDT; CDR2 reads YYEEEE. Some clones are missing from TCRdb's copy, which holds only in-frame ones; the method was immunoSEQ multiplex PCR. The sample consists of 50,000 to 55,000 clones, 85% to 90% of them appearing once. As to time point: peripheral blood 6 weeks after treatment start. Patients presented with locally advanced or metastatic urothelial carcinoma. Peripheral blood mononuclear cells were collected from every patient before and during treatment, yielding between 1 and 8 samples per patient. As concerns this clone: Its antigen is unidentified.

The sequence derives from a man between 60 and 70 years old with urothelial cancer. This chain joins TRBV5-6 and TRBJ2-3; no reliable D call. The input for sequencing was PBMCs, taken around atezolizumab (anti-PD-L1) treatment. CDR3 nucleotides: TGTGCCAGCAGCGGCCCTGGAGGCACAGATACGCAGTATTTT. Its translation is CASSGPGGTDTQYF.